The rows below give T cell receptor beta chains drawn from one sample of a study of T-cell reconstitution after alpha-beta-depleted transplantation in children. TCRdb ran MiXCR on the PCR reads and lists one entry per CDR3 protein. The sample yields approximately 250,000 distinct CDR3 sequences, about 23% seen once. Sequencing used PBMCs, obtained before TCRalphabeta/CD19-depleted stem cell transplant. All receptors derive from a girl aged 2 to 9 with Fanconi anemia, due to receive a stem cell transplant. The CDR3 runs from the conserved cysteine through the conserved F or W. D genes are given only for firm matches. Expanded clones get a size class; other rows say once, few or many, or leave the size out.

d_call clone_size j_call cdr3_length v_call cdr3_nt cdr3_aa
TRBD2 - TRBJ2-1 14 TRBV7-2 TGTGCCAGCAGCTTAGTTCCGGGGGGCAATGAGCAGTTCTTC CASSLVPGGNEQFF
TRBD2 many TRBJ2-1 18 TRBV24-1 TGTGCCACCAGTGACCCCCGACTAGCGGAACAAGGCCGGAATGAGCAGTTCTTC CATSDPRLAEQGRNEQFF
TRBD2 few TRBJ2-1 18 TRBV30 TGTGCCTGGAGTTTCTTGGGGATAGCGGGGGGGTCTTACAATGAGCAGTTCTTC CAWSFLGIAGGSYNEQFF
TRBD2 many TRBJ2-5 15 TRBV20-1 TGCAGTGCTAGCCCAGCGGGGGGGGTTCAAGAGACCCAGTACTTC CSASPAGGVQETQYF
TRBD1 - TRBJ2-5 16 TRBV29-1 TGCAGCGTTGAAAAGGGGACAGGGATGTACCAAGAGACCCAGTACTTC CSVEKGTGMYQETQYF
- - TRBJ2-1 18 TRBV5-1 TGCGCCAGCAGCTTCGGCCCCCAGATTTGGGGCTCCTACAATGAGCAGTTCTTC CASSFGPQIWGSYNEQFF
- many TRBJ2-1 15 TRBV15 TGTGCCACCAGCGAGAGGGGATCCTGGGGCAATGAGCAGTTCTTC CATSERGSWGNEQFF
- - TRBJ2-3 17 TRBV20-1 TGCAGTGCTAAAGATTTTCCGGGACCGCACGTCCCAGATACGCAGTATTTT CSAKDFPGPHVPDTQYF
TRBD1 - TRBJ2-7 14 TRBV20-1 TGCAGTGCTAGCACCGGGACAGGGGCCTACGAGCAGTACTTC CSASTGTGAYEQYF
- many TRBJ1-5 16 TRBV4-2 TGTGCCAGCAGCCAAGATGGGGGGGATCCCAATCAGCCCCAGCATTTT CASSQDGGDPNQPQHF
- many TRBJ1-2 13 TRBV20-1 TGCAGTGCCACGGACCTTTCTCTCCTGGGCTACACCTTC CSATDLSLLGYTF
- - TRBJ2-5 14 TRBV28 TGTGCCAGCAGTTTCGGGGGAAGTCAAGAGACCCAGTACTTC CASSFGGSQETQYF
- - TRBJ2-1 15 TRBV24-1 TGTGCCACCCCCTTAGGAAACGGGTCCTACAATGAGCAGTTCTTC CATPLGNGSYNEQFF
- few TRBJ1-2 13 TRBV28 TGTGCCAGCAGTTGGGGAAGCCCCTATGGCTACACCTTC CASSWGSPYGYTF
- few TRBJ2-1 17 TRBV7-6 TGTGCCAGCAGCTTAGAAACTGCGGGGAATCCCTACAATGAGCAGTTCTTC CASSLETAGNPYNEQFF
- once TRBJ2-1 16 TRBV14 TGTGCCAGCAGCTCACAGTGGATAGGCTCCTACAATGAGCAGTTCTTC CASSSQWIGSYNEQFF